The present TCR beta chain was sequenced within a study of T cells after yellow fever vaccination (dated by TCRdb to the late 2010s). With respect to the entire study: Libraries from fractions with low cell numbers were prepared with the SMART-Seq v4 Ultra Low Input RNA kit. To track T-cell clones before and after primary and booster YFV17D yellow fever vaccination, bulk TCR alpha and beta repertoires were sequenced longitudinally. Two healthy male donors, one aged 18 to 30 and one aged 30 to 40 years, made up the cohort. Blood samples were taken at several timepoints before and after primary and secondary immunization, and bulk PBMC replicates and cell subsets were isolated.

Results and caveats for the whole study, not just this receptor: FACS-sorted repertoires could contain abundant contaminating clonotypes from the bulk population, so computational filtering was required. After the booster, most clones that had expanded after primary vaccination were detected again (almost 97% of CD4 and 70% to 90% of CD8), suggesting broad maintenance of memory. A small fraction of clonotypes appeared in both the CD4 and CD8 compartments, likely as a result of convergent recombination. Because only a couple of donors were included in the study, the extent to which the findings can be generalized is limited. Compared with the primary T-cell response, the secondary T-cell response was faster but weaker, reaching its peak on day 5 rather than on day 15.

TCR cDNA was made using 5'RACE template switching, a step that added a universal primer site and unique molecular identifiers. cDNA synthesis was primed from both the TCR alpha and TCR beta constant segments. Libraries were amplified in two PCR steps, with sample barcodes and sequencing adapters added in the second step. Sequencing of libraries was performed on Illumina HiSeq 2500 (2x100 bp) or NovaSeq (2x150 bp). The authors' pipeline ran thus. Reads were demultiplexed and collapsed into UMI consensus sequences with MIGEC, and V(D)J alignment was performed with MiXCR. Using edgeR on replicate PBMC samples, clonotypes were called vaccine-responding if FDR was below 0.01 and the log2 fold change was above 5 up to day 15. Each bulk clonotype was labeled CD4 or CD8 based on which sequenced repertoire, CD4 or CD8, contained the clonotype at higher abundance. TCRdb reprocessed the public reads (quality trimming at Q25 with fastp, clone calling with MiXCR) and kept in-frame beta chains. Rows merge per CDR3 protein into single entries with the most common DNA and genes. These V and J calls are TCRdb output, not the study's own analysis. In all, the sample holds 250,000 to 300,000 distinct CDR3 sequences, and 10% to 15% of those were seen once. The top ten constitute approximately 0.49% of the sample.

The germline V gene gives CDR1 as SGHTA and CDR2 as FQGTGA. Spanning cysteine to phenylalanine, the CDR3 consists of 13 amino acids. Just CDR3 DNA is preserved here, 39 bases in frame from base 1. Between the V and J ends, shortened by 1 base and 12 bases respectively, the junction contains 13 bases. This clonotype came up a few times. The specificity of this receptor is unknown. No much larger clone is present one base from it, and per-base qualities are unavailable. The treatment or condition label of this sample denotes: live attenuated yellow fever vaccine strain. A standard Ficoll-Paque protocol was used to isolate PBMCs from peripheral blood. Dynabeads CD4 and CD8 positive selection kits were used to isolate the CD4 and CD8 T-cell fractions. RNA was extracted with TriZol from bulk PBMCs, CD4 and CD8 fractions, and dextramer-positive and dextramer-negative fractions.

The V gene is TRBV7-3 and the J gene is TRBJ2-1; a tentative D match to TRBD1 spans 5 bases. The origin of this receptor is a man between 25 and 39 years old who received the YFV17D yellow fever vaccine. The sequencing here drew on CD4+ T cells sorted from PBMCs, taken 45 days after the yellow fever booster vaccination. At the DNA level, the sequence is TGTGCCAGCAGCTTAAGGGTTTGGGGCAGGCAGTTCTTC. This yields the protein CASSLRVWGRQFF.